The sequence of this TCR beta chain was determined in a study of blood T cell repertoires in COVID-19. Study background: Italy, Spain and the United States were the sources of the convalescent and acute COVID-19 samples. PBMCs, B-cell-depleted T cells, or T cells were the source of the cDNA or gDNA that made up the material.

Clones were sequenced by immunoSEQ multiplex PCR, and TCRdb holds only the in-frame ones, with some missing. This sample has hundreds of thousands of clones, with 87% found just once. Germline CDR1 and CDR2: MGHRA and YSYEKL. Trimming took 8 bases from V and 3 from J; bases not matched to a gene: 4. CDR3 length: 13 amino acids. The sample consisted of peripheral blood. This TCR was sampled from a woman in her 40s who had recovered from COVID-19. The chain recombines TRBV4-1 with TRBJ1-5, with 7 bases matching TRBD1. The CDR3 nucleotides are TGCGCCAGCGCGGACAGGTACAATCAGCCCCAGCATTTT. Translated, it gives CASADRYNQPQHF.